These 20 T cell receptor beta chains came from one sample sequenced in a study of T cell repertoires in cytomegalovirus infection. MiXCR was run by TCRdb on the reads, yielding one entry per CDR3 protein. The sample consists of 550,000 to 700,000 distinct CDR3 sequences, around 40% of them appearing once. For these receptors, no antigen is known. The sequencing used cultured PBMCs, collected from culture after CMV antigen stimulation. The receptors stem from a human donor in good health (CMV status not recorded). Some clones in this sample may be carry-over from other donors' samples.

The chain links TRBV7-2 to TRBJ2-2, with TRBD2 as a possible D gene (6 bases). The CDR3 consists of 15 residues. CDR1 is SGHTA and CDR2 is FQGNSA in the germline V gene. With 0 bases removed from V and 6 bases from J, the gap between germline ends came to 11 bases. The CDR3 reads CASSLAGSGPGELFF. In DNA, the CDR3 is TGTGCCAGCAGCTTAGCCGGAAGCGGGCCCGGGGAGCTGTTTTTT.

Ten or more counts support this clonotype. The chain recombines TRBV7-8 with TRBJ2-3, with 10 bases identical to TRBD2. Germline V gives CDR1 SGHVS, CDR2 FQNEAQ. J gave up 6 bases and V 3 bases, and 3 bases lay outside the gene matches. The CDR3 sequence is 14 residues long. The CDR3 spells CASSFSGGRDTQYF. The CDR3 DNA follows: TGTGCCAGCAGCTTTAGCGGGGGGCGGGATACGCAGTATTTT.

The chain recombines TRBV5-1 with TRBJ1-1; 9 bases line up with TRBD1. The length of the CDR3 is 15 residues. Germline assignment: CDR1 SGHRS and CDR2 YFSETQ. V trimming: 4 bases; J trimming: 0 bases; junction bases outside the gene matches: 4. CDR3 sequence reads: CASSAGTGLNTEAFF. The CDR3 nucleotides are TGCGCCAGCAGCGCCGGGACAGGGTTGAACACTGAAGCTTTCTTT. Full variable domain (outside the CDR3, taken from reference TRBV5-1 and TRBJ1-1): KAGVTQTPRYLIKTRGQQVTLSCSPISGHRSVSWYQQTPGQGLQFLFEYFSETQRNKGNFPGRFSGRQFSNSRSEMNVSTLELGDSALYLCASSAGTGLNTEAFFGQGTRLTVV.

This chain connects TRBV12-3 or TRBV12-4 to TRBJ1-5, with D unresolved. The CDR3 sequence is 15 residues long. Between the trimmed V and J ends, which lost 6 bases and 0 bases, there was a span of 12 bases. The CDR3, as DNA: TGTGCCAGCAGCCAAGACGGGAATAGCAATCAGCCCCAGCATTTT. As protein: CASSQDGNSNQPQHF.

The gene calls are TRBV6-2 or TRBV6-3 and TRBJ2-7, with TRBD2 matching over 7 bases. V shed 1 base, J shed 3 bases, and the junction held 6 bases outside the gene matches. There are 15 residues in the CDR3. Germline V gene sequence: CDR1 MNHEY, CDR2 SVGEGT. The CDR3 loop is CASSYLSGGIYEQYF. The CDR3 DNA follows: TGTGCCAGCAGTTACTTATCCGGGGGGATCTACGAGCAGTACTTC.

This clonotype was detected a few times. The rearrangement uses TRBV7-2 and TRBJ2-1; TRBD2 is a possible D gene (5 bases). This CDR3 is 14 amino acids long. From germline, CDR1 is SGHTA and CDR2 FQGNSA. V was pared by 4 bases and J by 10 bases, with 17 bases between. The CDR3 loop is CASSSYSGRYEQFF. CDR3 DNA: TGTGCCAGCAGCTCCTACAGCGGTAGGTACGAGCAGTTCTTC.

The V gene is TRBV7-4, the J gene TRBJ2-4; 7 nucleotides align to TRBD2. CDR1 is SGHVT and CDR2 is SQSDAQ in the germline V gene. The V gene end was trimmed by 1 base and the J gene end by 6 bases; junction bases not matched to a gene: 3. The CDR3 sequence is 14 residues long. CDR3 loop: CASSLGGSGNIQYF. DNA of the CDR3: TGTGCCAGCAGCTTAGGCGGGAGCGGAAACATTCAGTACTTC.

The rearrangement joins TRBV7-6 to TRBJ2-1, with D unresolved. Trimming cost V 5 bases and J 5 bases, with 22 bases left between them. The CDR3 runs to 17 residues. Germline V lookup: CDR1 SGHVS, CDR2 FNYEAQ. CDR3 sequence: CASSLHTPTSANNEQFF. CDR3 DNA: TGTGCCAGCAGCCTACATACACCAACCAGCGCCAACAATGAGCAGTTCTTC.

This clonotype was observed a few times. The chain has TRBV10-3 and TRBJ2-1; 8 nucleotides match TRBD2. The CDR3 runs 13 residues. The J segment lost 8 bases and the V segment lost 6 bases, leaving 6 bases of the junction unmatched. Germline V CDR1 and CDR2: ENHRY, SYGVKD. For the CDR3, the DNA is TGTGCCATCAGCCGGGGGGGCCTCGATGAGCAGTTCTTC. As protein: CAISRGGLDEQFF.

V and J are TRBV2 and TRBJ2-7, with 8 bases identical to TRBD1. CDR3 length equals 13 residues. After removal of 4 bases from V and 4 bases from J, the junction contained 3 bases not matched to a gene. Germline CDR1 is SNHLY and CDR2 is FYNNEI. In DNA, the CDR3 is TGTGCCAGCAGTGGACAGGGGTGGTACGAGCAGTACTTC. Protein product: CASSGQGWYEQYF. The full variable domain, in which reference TRBV2 and TRBJ2-7 provide the parts outside the CDR3, is EPEVTQTPSHQVTQMGQEVILRCVPISNHLYFYWYRQILGQKVEFLVSFYNNEISEKSEIFDDQFSVERPDGSNFTLKIRSTKLEDSAMYFCASSGQGWYEQYFGPGTRLTVT.

The rearrangement joins TRBV7-1 to TRBJ2-3; 12 positions agree with TRBD2. TRBV7-1 is sorted into the ORF group, with uncertain function. Trimming cost V 5 bases and J 3 bases; bases outside gene matches: 9. The CDR3 is made up of 17 amino acids. Here the CDR3 DNA reads TGTGCCAGCAGCACCCGACTAGCGGGGGCGATAACAGATACGCAGTATTTT. As protein: CASSTRLAGAITDTQYF.

This clonotype was counted many times. V and J are TRBV7-2 and TRBJ2-3; D might be TRBD2 (7 bases). Germline CDR1 and CDR2: SGHTA and FQGNSA. V was shortened by 2 bases and J by 5 bases, with 14 bases between the two germline ends. This CDR3 spans 15 amino acids. This CDR3 reads CASSLNGGRIDTQYF. DNA for the CDR3: TGTGCCAGCAGCTTAAACGGGGGGCGAATAGATACGCAGTATTTT.

The chain has TRBV7-8 and TRBJ2-2; 7 nucleotides agree with TRBD1. Germline trimming cut 5 bases from V and 0 bases from J; bases unmatched to any gene: 3. CDR1 is SGHVS and CDR2 is FQNEAQ in the germline V gene. This CDR3 has 15 amino acids. Here the CDR3 reads CASSRTGANTGELFF. As DNA, the CDR3 is TGTGCCAGCAGCCGAACAGGGGCGAACACCGGGGAGCTGTTTTTT.

CDR3 protein: CASSGDVNTEAFF. The DNA for the CDR3 is TGTGCCAGCAGCGGGGACGTCAACACTGAAGCTTTCTTT. V usage is TRBV5-4 and J usage is TRBJ1-1, with D possibly being TRBD1 (5 bases). Trimming removed 4 bases at V and 2 bases at J, with 9 bases between. This CDR3 has 13 amino acids. Germline V gene lookup returns CDR1 SGHNT and CDR2 YYREEE (reference sequence).

In its sample, this clonotype was seen a few times. The chain uses TRBV5-4 and TRBJ2-1, with TRBD2 matching 11 bases. This CDR3 comprises 15 residues. V trimming: 0 bases; J trimming: 7 bases; junction bases outside the gene matches: 3. Germline assignment: CDR1 SGHNT and CDR2 YYREEE (reference sequence). The CDR3 loop reads CASSLGLAGKNEQFF. DNA of the CDR3: TGTGCCAGCAGCTTGGGACTAGCGGGGAAGAATGAGCAGTTCTTC.

This clonotype was seen a handful of times. The chain uses TRBV29-1 and TRBJ2-3; tentatively, D is TRBD1 (6 bases). With 4 bases removed from V and 4 bases from J, the gap between germline ends came to 12 bases. Germline V lookup: CDR1 SQVTM, CDR2 ANQGSEA. The CDR3 loop spans 13 amino acids. CDR3 sequence (DNA): TGCAGCGTTGTGTTGGGGGCTCCAGATACGCAGTATTTT. Translated: CSVVLGAPDTQYF.

In this sample, this clonotype turned up a few times. The chain is built from TRBV12-3 or TRBV12-4 and TRBJ2-3; weak D call: TRBD1 (6 bases). The CDR3 runs 15 residues. Trimming took 7 bases from V and 1 from J, leaving 15 bases between them. Written as DNA, the CDR3 is TGTGCCAGCACCATAGGGGGTTGGGGCACAGATACGCAGTATTTT. Its protein product is CASTIGGWGTDTQYF.

This clonotype was picked up a small number of times. The chain recombines TRBV7-2 with TRBJ1-4; D unclear. The V and J ends lost 1 base and 9 bases respectively, with 15 bases between them. The CDR3 runs 15 residues. Germline CDR1 reads SGHTA; CDR2 reads FQGNSA. The CDR3 bases are TGTGCCAGCAGCTTAGATGACGGCTTGGGGAAAAAACTGTTTTTT. Its translation is CASSLDDGLGKKLFF.

The V and J genes are TRBV7-6 and TRBJ1-2, with 9 bases identical to TRBD1. The CDR3 has 14 amino acids. Germline CDR1 and CDR2: SGHVS and FNYEAQ. V lost 5 bases to trimming and J lost 8 bases; unmatched junction nucleotides: 9. Here the CDR3 reads CASSQGQGSSGYTF. The CDR3 nucleotides are TGTGCCAGCAGCCAAGGACAGGGGAGTTCGGGCTACACCTTC.

About this clonotype itself: Here the CDR3 omits its conserved ending phenylalanine or tryptophan, so a read error is the likely source. The chain carries TRBV7-2 and TRBJ2-7, with D hard to call. The length of the CDR3 is 14 residues. From germline, CDR1 is SGHTA and CDR2 FQGNSA. V was cut by 1 base and J by 0 bases, with 7 bases left in between. The CDR3 loop is CASSLVGFSYEQYS. CDR3 coding DNA: TGTGCCAGCAGCTTAGTGGGGTTCTCCTACGAGCAGTACTCC.